The 18 T cell receptor beta chains given below trace back to one sample, sequenced in a study of blood T cell repertoires in COVID-19. TCRdb's table, derived via immunoSEQ multiplex PCR, lists solely in-frame clones and lacks some. This table holds tens of thousands of clones, 92% found once. Sequenced material: peripheral blood. All receptors derive from a man aged 50 to 59 with active COVID-19.

The chain couples TRBV7-3 to TRBJ2-7; TRBD1 matches at 7 bases. J lost 7 bases, V lost 2 bases, and 2 bases had no gene match. Germline V gene data show CDR1 as SGHTA and CDR2 as FQGTGA. CDR3 length: 12 amino acids. CDR3 sequence: CASSLPGGEQYF. The DNA of the CDR3 is TGTGCCAGCAGCTTACCAGGGGGAGAGCAGTACTTC.

The gene calls are TRBV7-9 and TRBJ2-1, with D possibly TRBD2 on 6 matching bases. CDR3 size: 14 residues. CDR1 and CDR2 (germline): SEHNR, FQNEAQ (reference sequence). The V and J ends lost 3 bases and 5 bases respectively, with 11 bases between them. CDR3: CASSFVGRDNEQFF. CDR3 sequence (DNA): TGTGCCAGCAGCTTCGTCGGGAGAGACAATGAGCAGTTCTTC.

The chain employs TRBV18 and TRBJ1-2, with 7 bases matching TRBD1. Germline CDR1 is KGHSH and CDR2 is LQKENI. CDR3 length: 17 amino acids. After removal of 1 base from V and 3 bases from J, the junction contained 11 bases not matched to a gene. For the CDR3, the DNA is TGTGCCAGCTCACCACAGCCACAGGGGCCCGGGGACTATGGCTACACCTTC. This encodes CASSPQPQGPGDYGYTF.

The gene calls are TRBV28 and TRBJ2-1, with a weak D call TRBD2 (5 bases). V gave up 4 bases and J gave up 5 bases, with 18 bases separating them. Germline V gene sequence: CDR1 MDHEN, CDR2 SYDVKM. The CDR3 runs 16 residues. For the CDR3, the DNA is TGTGCCAGCAGTTCCTGGGGTGGAGGAAGTGACAATGAGCAGTTCTTC. It is translated as CASSSWGGGSDNEQFF.

The rearrangement joins TRBV29-1 to TRBJ1-2, with D possibly TRBD1 on 5 matching bases. V lost 7 bases, J lost 5 bases, and 11 bases lay in between. The CDR3 consists of 11 residues. From germline, CDR1 is SQVTM and CDR2 ANQGSEA. The CDR3 loop is CSGRGLYGYTF. The CDR3 nucleotides are TGCAGCGGCCGGGGGTTATATGGCTACACCTTC.

This clone was detected once. The chain combines TRBV5-1 with TRBJ2-4; 7 bases map to TRBD1. The junction had 9 bases not matched to a gene; V was cut back by 5 bases and J by 7 bases. The CDR3 contains 14 residues. Germline CDR1 SGHRS, CDR2 YFSETQ. The CDR3 sequence: CASRQDRLGNIQYF. The DNA for the CDR3 is TGCGCCAGCAGGCAGGACAGGCTTGGGAACATTCAGTACTTC.

This clone was observed once. V is TRBV28 and J is TRBJ2-1, with a weak D call TRBD1 (5 bases). Germline assignment: CDR1 MDHEN and CDR2 SYDVKM. CDR3 length: 15 amino acids. With 3 bases removed from V and 7 bases from J, the gap between germline ends came to 16 bases. The CDR3 nucleotides are TGTGCCAGCAGTTTTCAAGGGGCCGAAGGGAATGAGCAGTTCTTC. Translated: CASSFQGAEGNEQFF.

This clone appeared a single time. The gene calls are TRBV2 and TRBJ1-6; TRBD1 aligns across 7 bases. CDR1 is SNHLY and CDR2 is FYNNEI in the germline V gene. This CDR3 comprises 13 residues. V lost 7 bases and J lost 9; bases outside the gene matches: 6. CDR3 residues: CASNAQGGSPLHF. The CDR3 DNA reads TGTGCCAGCAATGCGCAGGGGGGTTCACCCCTCCACTTT.

V usage is TRBV19 and J usage is TRBJ2-5, with a weak D call TRBD2 (6 bases). In germline, CDR1 is LNHDA, CDR2 SQIVND (reference sequence). This CDR3 has 14 amino acids. The ends were cut back, 3 bases at V and 2 bases at J, with 10 bases in the middle. CDR3: CASSIEGRQETQYF. The CDR3 DNA follows: TGTGCCAGTAGTATTGAGGGGAGGCAAGAGACCCAGTACTTC.

In its sample, this clone was seen once. The CDR3, as DNA: TGTGCCAGCAGTGAATGGAACAGGGGGCCTGGCTACACCTTC. Its translation is CASSEWNRGPGYTF. This rearrangement joins TRBV25-1 to TRBJ1-2; TRBD1 matches 9 bases. Germline V gene sequence: CDR1 MGHDK, CDR2 SYGVNS. V gave up 1 base and J gave up 7 bases; unmatched junction bases: 4. This CDR3 is 14 amino acids long.

The rearrangement uses TRBV28 and TRBJ2-7; 12 bases map to TRBD1. Per germline, CDR1 MDHEN and CDR2 SYDVKM. The CDR3 length is 17 residues. Losses at the gene ends were 6 bases for V and 3 bases for J; bases not matched to a gene: 12. In DNA form, the CDR3 reads TGTGCCAGCAGCCCCGCCCTGGGACAGGGGGCGAGCTACGAGCAGTACTTC. Protein: CASSPALGQGASYEQYF.

The genes are TRBV5-4 and TRBJ2-3; perhaps TRBD2 as D (6 bases). Germline V gene sequence: CDR1 SGHNT, CDR2 YYREEE (reference sequence). The CDR3 extends over 15 amino acids. Between the trimmed V and J ends, which lost 4 bases and 0 bases, there was a span of 12 bases. The CDR3: CASSLGSHSTDTQYF. The CDR3 region has the DNA TGTGCCAGCAGCCTCGGGAGCCATAGCACAGATACGCAGTATTTT. The whole variable domain, remainder taken from reference TRBV5-4 and TRBJ2-3, is ETGVTQSPTHLIKTRGQQVTLRCSSQSGHNTVSWYQQALGQGPQFIFQYYREEENGRGNFPPRFSGLQFPNYSSELNVNALELDDSALYLCASSLGSHSTDTQYFGPGTRLTVL.

This chain connects TRBV6-2 or TRBV6-3 to TRBJ2-7, with 11 bases aligning to TRBD2. This CDR3 is built from 16 residues. Per the germline V gene, CDR1 is MNHEY and CDR2 is SVGEGT. V lost 5 bases to trimming and J lost 3 bases; unmatched junction nucleotides: 9. CDR3 sequence: CASSVTGTSGNYEQYF. The DNA of the CDR3 is TGTGCCAGCAGTGTCACCGGGACTAGCGGCAACTACGAGCAGTACTTC.

The chain is built from TRBV5-6 and TRBJ2-5; D is possibly TRBD2 (5 bases). V lost 4 bases and J lost 6, with 25 bases in between. From germline, CDR1 is SGHDT and CDR2 YYEEEE. There are 17 residues in the CDR3. The CDR3: CASSAYLYGGGRKTQYF. As DNA, the CDR3 is TGTGCCAGCAGCGCCTACCTTTATGGAGGAGGAAGGAAGACCCAGTACTTC.

The rearrangement joins TRBV7-2 to TRBJ2-2, with 9 bases fitting TRBD1. From germline, CDR1 is SGHTA and CDR2 FQGNSA. Trimming cost V 6 bases and J 3 bases; bases outside gene matches: 8. The CDR3 sequence is 16 residues long. This CDR3 is CASSRRTGAYTGELFF. The CDR3 DNA reads as TGTGCCAGCAGTCGGAGGACAGGGGCGTACACCGGGGAGCTGTTTTTT. The variable domain in full, completed from reference TRBV7-2 and TRBJ2-2, reads GAGVSQSPSNKVTEKGKDVELRCDPISGHTALYWYRQSLGQGLEFLIYFQGNSAPDKSGLPSDRFSAERTGGSVSTLTIQRTQQEDSAVYLCASSRRTGAYTGELFFGEGSRLTVL.

The chain carries TRBV4-2 and TRBJ1-3, with a weak D call TRBD1 (5 bases). Germline values: CDR1 LGHNA, CDR2 YNFKEQ. The CDR3 loop spans 17 amino acids. V was clipped by 4 bases and J by 0 bases, with 16 bases between them. The CDR3 reads CASSLNPGALSGNTIYF. The DNA of the CDR3 is TGTGCCAGCAGCCTGAACCCTGGGGCACTCTCTGGAAACACCATATATTTT.

This chain links TRBV6-6 with TRBJ1-3, with 8 bases identical to TRBD1. The germline V gene has CDR1 MNHNY and CDR2 SVGAGI (reference sequence). This CDR3 is 16 amino acids long. V lost 5 bases and J lost 0; bases outside the gene matches: 6. The CDR3 nucleotides are TGTGCCAGCAGTCTACGGACAGGGCTCTCTGGAAACACCATATATTTT. Translated: CASSLRTGLSGNTIYF.

The chain has TRBV3-1 (or the pseudogene TRBV3-2) and TRBJ1-5; D is perhaps TRBD1 (5 bases). V gave up 2 bases and J gave up 3 bases, with 11 bases separating them. Germline lookup yields CDR1 LGHDT and CDR2 YNNKEL (reference sequence). This CDR3 spans 15 amino acids. CDR3: CASSQSWGVNQPQHF. CDR3 sequence (DNA): TGTGCCAGCAGCCAAAGCTGGGGGGTCAATCAGCCCCAGCATTTT.